Below, 24 T cell receptor beta chains from the same sample are listed, as sequenced in a study of early T cells in non-severe SARS-CoV-2 infection. TCRdb reprocessed the 5' RACE reads with MiXCR, giving one entry per CDR3 protein. The data contain more than 95,000 distinct CDR3 sequences, approximately 10% of them seen just once; the ten biggest clones take up around 4.6%. The sequenced sample was whole blood, obtained at baseline. The receptor source for this set is an adult who was a healthcare worker with PCR-confirmed SARS-CoV-2 infection or an uninfected control (not recorded which).

In its sample, this clonotype was seen a few times. This chain connects TRBV6-1 to TRBJ2-3; 8 bases map to TRBD2. The V gene end was trimmed by 4 bases and the J gene end by 5 bases; junction bases not matched to a gene: 2. Germline V gene lookup returns CDR1 MNHNS and CDR2 SASEGT. The CDR3 covers 13 residues. CDR3 protein: CASSAGGLDTQYF. As DNA, the CDR3 is TGTGCCAGCAGTGCGGGGGGGTTAGATACGCAGTATTTT.

This clonotype was seen repeatedly, ten times or more. The chain recombines TRBV20-1 with TRBJ2-3; 12 nucleotides agree with TRBD2. The trim removed 5 bases at V and 4 bases at J, leaving 4 bases unmatched. Germline V lookup: CDR1 DFQATT, CDR2 SNEGSKA (reference sequence). CDR3 length: 14 residues. The DNA of the CDR3 is TGCAGTGCTCGGACTAGCGGGGATGCAGATACGCAGTATTTT. It codes for CSARTSGDADTQYF.

This clonotype showed up just a few times. This chain links TRBV6-5 with TRBJ2-2; TRBD1 might be the D (6 bases). V shed 7 bases and J shed 4 bases, with 13 bases lying between them. The CDR3 is 14 amino acids. Looked up from germline, CDR1 is MNHEY and CDR2 is SVGAGI. The CDR3 region has the DNA TGTGCCAGCACACGGACAGTACGCACCGGGGAGCTGTTTTTT. Translation gives CASTRTVRTGELFF.

This chain connects TRBV2 to TRBJ2-1; unclear D gene. Germline V gene data show CDR1 as SNHLY and CDR2 as FYNNEI. CDR3 length equals 14 residues. Deletions cut 2 bases from V and 0 bases from J, with 5 bases between. The CDR3 DNA sequence: TGTGCCAGCAGTGAACAGAGCTCCTACAATGAGCAGTTCTTC. Translating it yields CASSEQSSYNEQFF.

This CDR3 is CASSLGTSYNEQFF. For the CDR3, the DNA is TGTGCCAGCAGCTTGGGGACTAGCTACAATGAGCAGTTCTTC. The V call is TRBV11-2, the J call TRBJ2-1; 8 bases agree with TRBD2. Unmatched junction bases numbered 1, after V lost 3 bases and J lost 3 bases. This CDR3 spans 14 amino acids. Germline CDR1 reads SGHAT; CDR2 reads FQNNGV.

This clonotype has at least ten counts. The chain has TRBV27 and TRBJ2-2, with a possible D match to TRBD1 (6 bases). The CDR3 extends over 14 amino acids. Germline V gives CDR1 MNHEY, CDR2 SMNVEV (reference sequence). V lost 11 bases and J 3 bases, leaving 16 bases between the germline ends. CDR3 coding DNA: TGTGCCTCAAGGGGGACCCTTTACACCGGGGAGCTGTTTTTT. Protein sequence: CASRGTLYTGELFF.

In this sample, this clonotype turned up a few times. The chain couples TRBV5-4 to TRBJ2-3, with D tentatively TRBD1 (5 bases). V lost 4 bases and J lost 2, with 14 bases in between. CDR1 is SGHNT and CDR2 is YYREEE in the germline V gene (reference sequence). The CDR3 runs to 15 residues. In nucleotides, the CDR3 is TGTGCCAGCAGCGGGGCCGGATCAGTCACAGATACGCAGTATTTT. Translated, it gives CASSGAGSVTDTQYF.

The chain joins TRBV7-9 to TRBJ2-1; 9 nucleotides align to TRBD2. V shed 3 bases and J 0 bases; nucleotides not matched to a gene: 6. The CDR3 length is 17 residues. Germline V gene lookup returns CDR1 SEHNR and CDR2 FQNEAQ (reference sequence). DNA for the CDR3: TGTGCCAGCAGCTTTAGCGGGAGCACCCTCTCCTACAATGAGCAGTTCTTC. Protein: CASSFSGSTLSYNEQFF.

This clonotype was seen more than once but under ten times. The chain has TRBV27 and TRBJ2-7; D remains unclear. This CDR3 is 13 amino acids long. Trimming stripped 0 bases from V and 7 bases from J, with 10 bases between. Germline-derived CDR1 and CDR2 are MNHEY and SMNVEV (reference sequence). The CDR3 DNA follows: TGTGCCAGCAGTTTATCGGTCTCTATGGAGCAGTACTTC. Protein: CASSLSVSMEQYF.

A few counts support this clonotype. The V and J genes are TRBV6-5 and TRBJ2-7; TRBD1 agrees at 9 bases. The germline V gene encodes CDR1 MNHEY and CDR2 SVGAGI. The CDR3 is 14 residues long. The junction had 9 bases not matched to a gene; V was cut back by 6 bases and J by 6 bases. The CDR3 here is CASRPWDRESEQYF. As DNA, the CDR3 is TGTGCCAGCAGACCGTGGGACAGGGAGAGCGAGCAGTACTTC.

The V gene is TRBV6-6, the J gene TRBJ1-6; TRBD1 matches at 7 bases. V lost 6 bases, J lost 8 bases, and 16 bases stayed unmatched. The CDR3 consists of 17 residues. Germline V gene data show CDR1 as MNHNY and CDR2 as SVGAGI (reference sequence). The CDR3 DNA reads as TGTGCCAGCAGCCCCGGACAGGAGCCCTCTTCCGATTCACCCCTCCACTTT. This sequence encodes CASSPGQEPSSDSPLHF.

This clonotype was detected only a few times. J is TRBJ1-4 and V is TRBV29-1, with a tentative D call TRBD1 (5 bases). This CDR3 has 15 amino acids. V lost 1 base, J lost 10 bases, and 19 bases lay in between. Germline-derived CDR1 and CDR2 are SQVTM and ANQGSEA. The DNA for the CDR3 is TGCAGCGTTGAAGGTGGGGGGGGAAACTCAGGAAAACTGTTTTTT. Translating gives CSVEGGGGNSGKLFF.

CDR3 region: CASSLRPSGSNEQFF. DNA of the CDR3: TGCGCCAGCAGCTTGAGGCCTAGCGGGTCCAATGAGCAGTTCTTC. The chain combines TRBV5-1 with TRBJ2-1, with 8 bases that match TRBD2. The CDR3 is 15 residues long. Germline lookup yields CDR1 SGHRS and CDR2 YFSETQ. V shed 1 base and J 6 bases; nucleotides not matched to a gene: 6. Together with reference TRBV5-1 and TRBJ2-1, the CDR3 gives the full variable domain: KAGVTQTPRYLIKTRGQQVTLSCSPISGHRSVSWYQQTPGQGLQFLFEYFSETQRNKGNFPGRFSGRQFSNSRSEMNVSTLELGDSALYLCASSLRPSGSNEQFFGPGTRLTVL.

There are a few counts of this clonotype. J is TRBJ2-7 and V is TRBV29-1; TRBD2 might be the D (6 bases). V was trimmed by 6 bases and J by 7 bases, leaving 22 bases between them. This CDR3 contains 14 residues. Germline CDR1 is SQVTM and CDR2 is ANQGSEA. The DNA for the CDR3 is TGCAGCGTGCGGACATCCCCCCAACGGGGGGAGCAGTACTTC. Translating it yields CSVRTSPQRGEQYF.

The chain carries TRBV6-2 or TRBV6-3 and TRBJ1-5; 8 positions match TRBD1. From germline, CDR1 is MNHEY and CDR2 SVGEGT. The J segment lost 2 bases and the V segment lost 6 bases, leaving 9 bases of the junction unmatched. The CDR3 sequence is 16 residues long. CDR3 nucleotides: TGTGCCAGCAGAAATTCAGGGGGCCTGGGCAATCAGCCCCAGCATTTT. Protein sequence: CASRNSGGLGNQPQHF.

This clonotype was seen ten or more times. The chain links TRBV19 to TRBJ2-2; TRBD2 matches 8 bases. Germline assignment: CDR1 LNHDA and CDR2 SQIVND (reference sequence). Germline trimming cut 7 bases from V and 7 bases from J; bases unmatched to any gene: 5. The CDR3 spans 13 residues. The CDR3: CASNSGDGGELFF. The CDR3 nucleotides are TGTGCCAGTAATAGCGGGGACGGCGGGGAGCTGTTTTTT. Complete variable domain (other parts from reference TRBV19 and TRBJ2-2): DGGITQSPKYLFRKEGQNVTLSCEQNLNHDAMYWYRQDPGQGLRLIYYSQIVNDFQKGDIAEGYSVSREKKESFPLTVTSAQKNPTAFYLCASNSGDGGELFFGEGSRLTVL.

The chain uses TRBV7-2 and TRBJ2-7, with 9 bases identical to TRBD1. Germline CDR1 is SGHTA and CDR2 is FQGNSA. The CDR3 loop spans 16 amino acids. The junction had 10 bases not matched to a gene; V was cut back by 6 bases and J by 1 base. In DNA, the CDR3 is TGTGCCAGCAGTCTTCGGGCGGGACAGGGATCCTACGAGCAGTACTTC. This encodes CASSLRAGQGSYEQYF.

The J gene is TRBJ2-7, the V gene TRBV18; D possibly uses TRBD1 or TRBD2 (5 bases each). The CDR3 runs 19 residues. Germline assignment: CDR1 KGHSH and CDR2 LQKENI. Trimming shortened V by 0 bases and J by 0 bases, and 21 bases separated the two germline ends. The chain's CDR3 is CASSPPTYTPGLSSYEQYF. In DNA, the CDR3 is TGTGCCAGCTCACCACCGACATACACACCGGGGCTAAGCTCCTACGAGCAGTACTTC.

This clonotype was found a few times. V and J are TRBV12-5 and TRBJ2-2, with a possible D match to TRBD2 (6 bases). V lost 5 bases to trimming and J lost 7 bases, with 17 bases between them. The CDR3 extends over 15 amino acids. CDR1 is LGHNT, CDR2 FRNRAP, per germline. CDR3 amino acids: CASGTPWGVGGELFF. CDR3 in DNA: TGTGCTAGTGGTACTCCATGGGGGGTCGGCGGGGAGCTGTTTTTT. Looking up the rest from reference TRBV12-5 and TRBJ2-2 gives the full variable domain: DARVTQTPRHKVTEMGQEVTMRCQPILGHNTVFWYRQTMMQGLELLAYFRNRAPLDDSGMPKDRFSAEMPDATLATLKIQPSEPRDSAVYFCASGTPWGVGGELFFGEGSRLTVL.

This clonotype was observed a few times. The chain uses TRBV21-1 and TRBJ1-4; TRBD1, the table's D call, was not compared with the DNA. TRBV21-1 is assigned pseudogene status. The CDR3 contains 16 residues. CDR3 region: CASSPPRGSTNEKLFF. CDR3 bases: TGTGCCAGCAGCCCCCCCAGGGGGTCAACTAATGAAAAACTGTTTTTT.

This clonotype was seen at least ten times. V gene TRBV5-8 combines with J gene TRBJ2-3; maybe TRBD2 (6 bases). Trimming pared 2 bases from V and 2 bases from J, leaving 9 bases between. The CDR3 is made up of 14 amino acids. Germline V lookup: CDR1 SGHTS, CDR2 YDEGEE. CDR3 nucleotide sequence: TGTGCCAGCAGCTTTAGCGGTTACACAGATACGCAGTATTTT. It yields the protein CASSFSGYTDTQYF. Full variable domain (rest looked up from reference TRBV5-8 and TRBJ2-3): EAGVTQSPTHLIKTRGQQATLRCSPISGHTSVYWYQQALGLGLQFLLWYDEGEERNRGNFPPRFSGRQFPNYSSELNVNALELEDSALYLCASSFSGYTDTQYFGPGTRLTVL.

This clonotype has ten or more counts. This sequence joins TRBV5-4 and TRBJ2-7; no reliable D call. CDR3 length equals 14 residues. The germline CDR1 and CDR2 sequences are SGHNT and YYREEE (reference sequence). V lost 0 bases and J lost 2, with 9 bases in between. In DNA form, the CDR3 reads TGTGCCAGCAGCTTGGATCTACCCCCCTACGAGCAGTACTTC. Translating gives CASSLDLPPYEQYF. Full variable domain (rest looked up from reference TRBV5-4 and TRBJ2-7): ETGVTQSPTHLIKTRGQQVTLRCSSQSGHNTVSWYQQALGQGPQFIFQYYREEENGRGNFPPRFSGLQFPNYSSELNVNALELDDSALYLCASSLDLPPYEQYFGPGTRLTVT.

Many counts were recorded for this clonotype. V usage is TRBV5-8 and J usage is TRBJ1-4; D unclear. The length of the CDR3 is 16 residues. The germline V gene encodes CDR1 SGHTS and CDR2 YDEGEE. Trimming pared 4 bases from V and 6 bases from J, leaving 19 bases between. CDR3 amino acids: CASSPPLGGSDEKLFF. CDR3 in DNA: TGTGCCAGCAGCCCCCCCTTAGGAGGCTCAGATGAAAAACTGTTTTTT.

This clonotype has more than one count but fewer than ten. The chain employs TRBV6-1 and TRBJ2-7, with TRBD2 as a possible D gene (6 bases). The CDR3 is 15 residues long. CDR1 and CDR2 from the germline V gene are MNHNS and SASEGT. V lost 3 bases and J lost 4, with 16 bases in between. CDR3 coding DNA: TGTGCCAGCAGTGATAGGGACTCCGTCCTGTACGAGCAGTACTTC. Protein sequence: CASSDRDSVLYEQYF.